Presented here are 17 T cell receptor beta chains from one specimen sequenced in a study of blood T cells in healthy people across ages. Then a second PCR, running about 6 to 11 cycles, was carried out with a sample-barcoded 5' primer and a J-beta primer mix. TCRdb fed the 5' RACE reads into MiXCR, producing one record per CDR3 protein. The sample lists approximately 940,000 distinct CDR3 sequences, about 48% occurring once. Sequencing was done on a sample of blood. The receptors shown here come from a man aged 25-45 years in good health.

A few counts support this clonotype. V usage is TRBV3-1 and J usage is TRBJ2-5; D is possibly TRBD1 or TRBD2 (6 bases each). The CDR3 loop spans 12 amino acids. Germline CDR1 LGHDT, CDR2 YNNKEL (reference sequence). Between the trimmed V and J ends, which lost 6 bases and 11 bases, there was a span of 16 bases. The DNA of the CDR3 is TGTGCCAGCAGGTCTACAGGGACTGAGCAGTACTTC. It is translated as CASRSTGTEQYF.

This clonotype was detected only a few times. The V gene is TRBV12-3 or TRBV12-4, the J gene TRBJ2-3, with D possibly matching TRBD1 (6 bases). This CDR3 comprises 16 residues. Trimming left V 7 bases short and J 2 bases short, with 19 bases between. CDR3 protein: CASTGPSRGVTDTQYF. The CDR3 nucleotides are TGTGCCAGCACAGGACCGTCCAGGGGAGTCACAGATACGCAGTATTTT.

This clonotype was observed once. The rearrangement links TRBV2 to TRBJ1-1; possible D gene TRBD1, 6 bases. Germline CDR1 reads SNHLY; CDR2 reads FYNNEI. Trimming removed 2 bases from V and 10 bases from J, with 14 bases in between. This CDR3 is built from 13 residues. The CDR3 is CASSERGAPGAFF. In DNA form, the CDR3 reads TGTGCCAGCAGTGAACGGGGGGCCCCTGGAGCTTTCTTT.

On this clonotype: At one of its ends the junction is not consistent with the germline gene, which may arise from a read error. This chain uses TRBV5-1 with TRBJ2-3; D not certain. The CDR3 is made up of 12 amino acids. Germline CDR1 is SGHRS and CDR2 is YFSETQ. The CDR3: CASSTITDTRYF. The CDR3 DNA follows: TGCGCCAGCTCGACGATCACAGATACGCGGTATTTT.

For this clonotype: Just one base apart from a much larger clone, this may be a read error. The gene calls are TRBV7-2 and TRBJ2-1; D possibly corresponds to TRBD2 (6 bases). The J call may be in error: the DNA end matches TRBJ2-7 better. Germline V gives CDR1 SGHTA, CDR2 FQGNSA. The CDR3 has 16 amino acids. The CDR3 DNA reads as TGTGCCAGCAGCTTAGGGGGGGAGCCCCCCTACAATGAGCAGTACTTC. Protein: CASSLGGEPPYNEQYF.

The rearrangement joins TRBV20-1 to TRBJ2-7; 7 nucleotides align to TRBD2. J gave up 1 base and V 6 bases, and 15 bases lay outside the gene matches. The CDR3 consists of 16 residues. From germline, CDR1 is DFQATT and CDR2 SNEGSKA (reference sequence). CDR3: CSAPPPGGMRSYEQYF. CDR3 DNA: TGCAGTGCGCCTCCCCCGGGGGGAATGCGGTCCTACGAGCAGTACTTC.

CDR3 nucleotide sequence: TGCAGTGCGTTCGGGACAGTGGTCACAGATACGCAGTATTTT. It translates to CSAFGTVVTDTQYF. V and J are TRBV20-1 and TRBJ2-3; the match to TRBD1 covers 7 bases. Germline V gives CDR1 DFQATT, CDR2 SNEGSKA (reference sequence). The CDR3 runs to 14 residues. The V and J ends lost 6 bases and 2 bases, in that order; junction bases with no gene match: 8.

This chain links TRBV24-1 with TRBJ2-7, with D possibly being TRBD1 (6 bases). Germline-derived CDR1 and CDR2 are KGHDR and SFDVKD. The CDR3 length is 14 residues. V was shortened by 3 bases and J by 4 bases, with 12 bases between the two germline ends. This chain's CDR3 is CATSDPGHEYEQYF. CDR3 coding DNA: TGTGCCACCAGTGATCCGGGACACGAATACGAGCAGTACTTC.

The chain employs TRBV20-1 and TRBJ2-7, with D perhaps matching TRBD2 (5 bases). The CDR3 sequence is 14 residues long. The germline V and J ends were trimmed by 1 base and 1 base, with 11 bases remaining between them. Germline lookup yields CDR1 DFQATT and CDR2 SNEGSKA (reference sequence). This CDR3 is CSARAGERSYEQYF. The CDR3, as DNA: TGCAGTGCTAGAGCCGGGGAACGGTCCTACGAGCAGTACTTC.

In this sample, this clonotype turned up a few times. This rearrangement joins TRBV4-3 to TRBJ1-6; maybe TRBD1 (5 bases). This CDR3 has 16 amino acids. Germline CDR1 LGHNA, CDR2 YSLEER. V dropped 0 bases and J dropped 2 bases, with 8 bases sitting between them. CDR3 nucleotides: TGCGCCAGCAGCCAAGAGGGGGGTACCTATAATTCACCCCTCCACTTT. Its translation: CASSQEGGTYNSPLHF.

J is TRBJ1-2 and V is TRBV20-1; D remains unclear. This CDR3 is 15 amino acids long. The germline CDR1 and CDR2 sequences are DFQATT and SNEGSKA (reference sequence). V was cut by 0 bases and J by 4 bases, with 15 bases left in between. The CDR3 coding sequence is TGCAGTGCTAGAGACCCAGCGGGGAAAGCCTATGGCTACACCTTC. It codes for CSARDPAGKAYGYTF.

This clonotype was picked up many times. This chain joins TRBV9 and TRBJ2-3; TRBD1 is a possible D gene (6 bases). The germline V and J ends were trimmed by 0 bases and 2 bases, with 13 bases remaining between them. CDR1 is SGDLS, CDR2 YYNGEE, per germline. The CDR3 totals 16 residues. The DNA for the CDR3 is TGTGCCAGCAGCGTAGACGGCAGGGGATACACAGATACGCAGTATTTT. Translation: CASSVDGRGYTDTQYF.

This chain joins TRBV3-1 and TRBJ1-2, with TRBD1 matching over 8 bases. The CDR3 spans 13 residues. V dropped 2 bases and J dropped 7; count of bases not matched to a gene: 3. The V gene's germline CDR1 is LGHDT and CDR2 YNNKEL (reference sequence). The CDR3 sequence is CASSQRTGSGYTF. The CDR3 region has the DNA TGTGCCAGCAGCCAACGGACAGGGTCTGGCTACACCTTC.

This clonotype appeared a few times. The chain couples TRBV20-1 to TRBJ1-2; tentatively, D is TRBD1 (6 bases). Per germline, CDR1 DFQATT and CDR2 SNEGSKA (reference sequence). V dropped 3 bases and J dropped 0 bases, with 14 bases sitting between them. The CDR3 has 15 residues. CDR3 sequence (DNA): TGCAGTGCTAGGCCGGCGGGACAAACTAACTATGGCTACACCTTC. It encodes CSARPAGQTNYGYTF.

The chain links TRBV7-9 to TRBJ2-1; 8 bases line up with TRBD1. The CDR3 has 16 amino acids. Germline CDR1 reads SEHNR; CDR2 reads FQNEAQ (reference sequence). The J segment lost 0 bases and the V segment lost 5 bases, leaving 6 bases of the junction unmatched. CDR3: CASSPQGASSYNEQFF. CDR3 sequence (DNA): TGTGCCAGCAGCCCCCAGGGGGCGAGCTCCTACAATGAGCAGTTCTTC.

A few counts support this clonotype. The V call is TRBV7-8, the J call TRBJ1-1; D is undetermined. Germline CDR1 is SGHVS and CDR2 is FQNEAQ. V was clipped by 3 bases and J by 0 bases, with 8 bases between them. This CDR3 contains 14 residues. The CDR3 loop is CASSFDGVNTEAFF. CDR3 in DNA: TGTGCCAGCAGCTTTGACGGGGTGAACACTGAAGCTTTCTTT.

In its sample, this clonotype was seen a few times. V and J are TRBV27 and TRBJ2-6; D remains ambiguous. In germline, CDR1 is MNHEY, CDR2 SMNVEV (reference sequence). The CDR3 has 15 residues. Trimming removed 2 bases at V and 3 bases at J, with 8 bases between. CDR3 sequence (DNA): TGTGCCAGCAGTTTAACGGCAGTTGGGGCCAACGTCCTGACTTTC. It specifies CASSLTAVGANVLTF.